This T cell receptor beta chain is drawn from a study of T cell repertoires in cytomegalovirus infection. At the level of the study: CMV infection together with matching HLA type was indicated by public TCR beta signatures. Points from the study as a whole: Of the TCR beta families, the public ones yielded a cumulative frequency that identified carriers of CMV plus the relevant HLA. HLA-C-restricted CMV-specific TCR beta clonotypes prevailed in the ex vivo response.

TCRdb redid the calling of the reads with MiXCR, one entry per CDR3 protein. The repertoire includes approximately 500,000 distinct CDR3 sequences, 16% of them detected once, and more than 20% sits in the top ten. In its sample, this clonotype was seen a few times. What it binds is unknown. The TCR originated in a human donor in good health (CMV status not recorded). Some clones in this sample may be carry-over from other donors' samples. The sequencing sample was made of CD8+ T cells from PBMCs.

CDR3 DNA: TGTGCCAGCAGCGTTAAAATCTCTGGGGCCAACGTCCTGACTTTC. This gives the protein CASSVKISGANVLTF. This chain links TRBV9 with TRBJ2-6; D not resolved. Germline V gene data show CDR1 as SGDLS and CDR2 as YYNGEE. With 2 bases removed from V and 0 bases from J, the gap between germline ends came to 6 bases. The CDR3 extends over 15 amino acids. Full variable domain (rest looked up from reference TRBV9 and TRBJ2-6): DSGVTQTPKHLITATGQRVTLRCSPRSGDLSVYWYQQSLDQGLQFLIQYYNGEERAKGNILERFSAQQFPDLHSELNLSSLELGDSALYFCASSVKISGANVLTFGAGSRLTVL.